This T cell receptor (beta chain) originates from a study of cytomegalovirus exposure and HLA in healthy donors. Here immunoSEQ multiplex PCR was the method, and the copy in TCRdb shows in-frame clones only, minus some. Of some 120,000 clones detected, about 85% appear once; the ten largest clones hold under 2.5%. The V end was cut by 0 bases, the J end by 3 bases, with 7 bases between. Germline V CDR1 and CDR2: SGHRS, YFSETQ. CDR3 size: 14 residues. The V gene is TRBV5-1, the J gene TRBJ1-3; D gene uncertain. The sequencing input was PBMCs. This receptor was taken from a woman aged 25 to 39 in good health and CMV-seronegative. The CDR3 coding sequence is TGCGCCAGCAGCTTGGGTCAGGTTGGAAACACCATATATTTT. It translates to CASSLGQVGNTIYF.